This T cell receptor beta chain was found in a study of vaccination effects on CD4 cells after COVID-19. General study points: Marked clonal contraction was seen in infection- and vaccine-induced clones late after vaccination.

Under the ViraFEST assay, PBMC were stimulated with viral peptide pools so that antigen-specific CD4+ T cells expanded. Sequencing was performed afterwards. A roughly ten-day culture period preceded the isolation of CD4+ T cells. Everyone in the study got two shots of either the BNT162b2 or mRNA-1273 vaccine. Vaccinated participants had no history of SARS-CoV-2 infection and tested negative for nucleocapsid antibodies. Produced via immunoSEQ multiplex PCR; TCRdb's table is partial and in-frame only. This sample carries some 30,000 clones, roughly four fifths of them seen once, and the ten largest clones take about 1.6%. Per germline, CDR1 SGHTA and CDR2 FQGNSA. This CDR3 is 16 amino acids long. V was clipped by 4 bases and J by 7 bases, with 17 bases between them. This clone was seen a handful of times. What it binds is unknown.

The material was CD4+ T cells from PBMCs cultured with HCoV-NL63 spike peptides, obtained after COVID-19 vaccination. This chain links TRBV7-2 with TRBJ1-6; possibly TRBD1 for D (5 bases). The sequence derives from a human donor who received a COVID-19 vaccine. Some clones in this sample may be carry-over from other donors' samples. This chain's CDR3 is CASSSRSGGGNSPLHF. In DNA, the CDR3 is TGTGCCAGCAGCTCCAGGAGTGGGGGTGGGAATTCACCCCTCCACTTT.